Given below is one T cell receptor (beta chain) in context. What antigen it recognizes has not been identified. Base qualities are not provided; no much larger clone lies one nucleotide away. From the cysteine through the phenylalanine, the CDR3 covers 13 amino acids. Only the CDR3 portion is preserved as DNA: 39 bases, with reading frame beginning at the first base. The germline V gene (reference sequence) supplies CDR1 SEHNR and CDR2 FQNEAQ. V has 5 bases trimmed and J has 5 bases trimmed; junction bases matching no gene number 3. The cohort was made up of 500 to 850 healthy bone marrow donors. At the time of sampling, every cohort member was nominally healthy, though immune exposures that went unrecorded were likely present. The donor tested CMV seropositive and was one of the 289 seropositive cohort members. A peripheral blood sample was provided by each donor, and peripheral blood mononuclear cells were used for TCR beta sequencing. The Qiagen DNeasy Blood Extraction Kit was used to extract genomic DNA from the blood cell samples.

The data were obtained in a study of cytomegalovirus exposure and HLA in healthy donors (dated by TCRdb to the late 2010s). General notes on the study: According to an earlier analysis of several hundred of the donors, some 180 million T cells yielded 100 million or so unique TCR beta sequences and 276 Gb of sequence data. About 280 gigabases of sequencing data and 91 million or so unique TCR sequences made up an early release that covered roughly 670 HLA-typed donors. The genetic ancestry cluster associated with self-reported Caucasian donors included over 80% of the roughly 400 genotyped donors. The study was designed to test whether signatures of past pathogen exposure could be identified by cataloging public T cell receptors. The study used immunosequencing to profile the T cell repertoires of hundreds of subjects and linked those repertoires to cytomegalovirus serostatus. Along with the roughly 670-subject first cohort, a separate validation cohort of around 110 different subjects was used. The study combined high-throughput TCR immunosequencing, statistical association of individual TCRs with disease status, and machine learning to predict cytomegalovirus infection status. In a later analysis, previously published TCR beta repertoires from some 640 donors were re-analyzed and high-resolution HLA genotyping was added so that TCR occurrence patterns could be studied. The later analysis used no new phenotypic data to find candidate immune exposures, relying instead on TCR beta sequences and their occurrence across donors. In an earlier analysis of around 540 of the donors, high-throughput TCR beta sequencing was used to judge whether each TCR beta V gene segment behaved as functional or pseudogenic. Donor age, sex, ethnicity and CMV serostatus were compiled together with the repertoire data. Genome-wide SNP genotypes for about 65% of the roughly 700 donors were used in a later genetic analysis, which treated that subset as a discovery cohort. Every discovery cohort repertoire had been produced on one sequencing platform. Both class I and class II loci were covered by HLA typing, at four-digit resolution. Typing coverage varied by locus: about 620-630 donors for A, B, C, DRB1 and DQB1; roughly 500 for DQA1; 606 for DPA1; more than 450 for DPB1. Roughly 5 DR-DQ haplotypes were handled as single units for association and clustering, since linkage in the cohort was strong. On average, about 240,000 unique TCR beta nucleotide sequences were sequenced per donor among some 430 genotyped donors of the cohort, with about 19% of those sequences being non-productive.

General findings and caveats noted by the study authors: The only immune exposure information available for the cohort was CMV serostatus. A total of 150 or so TCR beta chains were listed by the study as associated with cytomegalovirus. A further reported finding was that TCR beta sequences accurately predicted the HLA-A and HLA-B alleles for most subjects in the first cohort. Across donors, most TCR sequences were observed very rarely, whereas some public TCRs were present in many individuals. Strong co-occurrence of HLA alleles, especially DR and DQ, made assigning TCR associations to individual alleles difficult. In this cohort, only TCR beta chains were sequenced, and detectable features were limited by the absence of alpha or paired-chain data. A later analysis associated 16,951 TCR beta sequences with specific HLA alleles at a false discovery rate of 0.05. In an earlier analysis of around 600 of the donors, most TCR beta V segments were observed in productive rearrangements about 90% or about 30% of the time, broadly matching IMGT annotations. A later analysis found that TCR association rates varied across HLA loci, with DRB1 alleles showing the most associated TCRs and HLA-C alleles the fewest. V-gene and J-gene trimming of TCR beta chains was associated with a missense DCLRE1C variant in a later genetic analysis, and the association was replicated in an independent cohort. A group of highly shared sequence variants was considered likely to be a technical artifact of the sequencing pipeline. The classifier was reported to diagnose cytomegalovirus status with high specificity and sensitivity in both the original cohort and the validation cohort. In a later analysis, most CMV-associated TCR beta chains were found to appear HLA-restricted, with HLA associations seemingly driven largely by CMV exposure. In vitro tests confirmed that a few of the cytomegalovirus-associated TCR beta chains recognize cytomegalovirus antigens. A later analysis reported that several top co-occurrence clusters appeared linked to parvovirus B19, influenza, CMV and Epstein-Barr virus. Presence/absence analyses assumed roughly uniform sequencing depth across donors, an assumption that may not hold. In a later genetic analysis, fewer N-insertions in productive TCRs were reported among donors in an Asian-associated ancestry cluster than the approximately 670-donor mean. The 87-base-pair reads could not distinguish some IMGT-functional V segments, including TRBV6-2 and TRBV6-3, so those segments were excluded. Correlated functional status among segregating V segments might reflect linkage disequilibrium, but an unknown experimental factor could not be ruled out. Some 16 rarely observed V segments, including chromosome 9 orphons, were excluded from the earlier analysis of a few hundred of the donors because counts were too low. HLA typing was unavailable for some donors at each locus, so association tests used only the typed subset. In a later analysis, HLA-associated TCR beta chains showed more clonal expansion and lower generation probabilities than non-associated chains that were equally common. The authors suggested that the approach could potentially be generalized to other disease states and immunological phenotypes.

To prepare the library, the immunoSEQ multiplex PCR assay was applied. A mixture of 60 forward primers for TCR Vbeta segments and 13 reverse primers for TCR Jbeta segments was used in the multiplex PCR. A multiplex PCR assay on genomic DNA amplified the CDR3 region of rearranged TCR beta genes. The Illumina HiSeq System was used to sequence the amplified TCR beta libraries as 87-base-pair reads. On the study's bioinformatics: In a later analysis, 77 million or so unique TCR beta chains were counted across the roughly 670 repertoires, and roughly 9.9 million of these chains were shared by at least two donors. To remove PCR and sequencing errors, raw reads were error-corrected and collapsed into unique sequences using a nearest-neighbor algorithm that merged closely related sequences. To assign V, D and J gene segments, CDR3 sequences were aligned to IMGT reference sequences. For a sequence to be retained, a match of at least six nucleotides was required to both a V gene segment and a J gene segment. Rearrangements were classified as productive when the CDR3 lacked stop codons and remained in frame with V and J, and all other rearrangements were classified as non-productive. Following IMGT convention, CDR3 was defined as the stretch from the second conserved V-encoded cysteine up to the conserved J-encoded phenylalanine. Sequences without an unambiguous match to a single V gene segment were excluded from the earlier analysis of almost 600 of the donors. An earlier analysis of several hundred of the donors called V segments functional above 56.7% productive rearrangements and segregating when the between-donor standard deviation exceeded 5%. To diagnose cytomegalovirus status from the catalog of TCR beta chain sequences, a statistical classification framework was built. A later analysis assigned V and J genes by comparing TCR nucleotide sequences with IMGT/GENE-DB human TR gene sequences. Using the TCRdist pipeline, a later analysis assigned CDR3 sequences along with most-parsimonious VDJ recombination scenarios. In a later analysis, each TCR beta chain was defined by its CDR3 amino acid sequence together with its V-gene family, and reads lacking a unique V-gene family were excluded. To address suspected cross-contamination and a sequencing artifact, a later analysis removed approximately 590 highly shared, low-generation-probability nucleotide sequences. For each public chain, a later analysis derived a clonal expansion index from normalized ranks of inferred template counts within each repertoire. In a later analysis, generation probabilities were computed using a VDJ recombination model fitted to out-of-frame rearrangements, and the results were checked against IGoR. A later analysis scored TCR-TCR, TCR-HLA and TCR-CMV co-occurrence with hypergeometric tests, applying a repertoire-size bias correction to TCR pairs. A later analysis estimated false discovery rates by permuting HLA or CMV assignments 20 times. A later analysis grouped co-occurring TCRs with DBSCAN, adding TCRdist sequence similarity when clustering within HLA-allele-positive subsets. Repertoires with fewer than 30,000 or more than 120,000 public chains were left out of co-occurrence clustering, as were a handful of repertoires with anomalous nucleotide sharing. TCRdb mirrors the immuneACCESS table, restricted to in-frame sequences. Some clones are absent from its copies; in checked studies, under half trace to an unresolved V gene, and the reason for the others is unknown. The DNA was the basis for D and trimming; V, J and clone size are from that table. For this sample the table gives 150,000 to 200,000 clones, of which around 80% were detected only once. Around 1.9% of the sample comes from the top ten.

The rearrangement combines TRBV7-9 with TRBJ1-1; TRBD1 aligns with 9 central bases. This clonotype was obtained from a woman aged 18 to 35 in good health and CMV-seropositive. The sequencing sample was made of PBMCs. Read as DNA, the sequence is TGTGCCAGCAGCCAACAGGGGGCGACTGAAGCTTTCTTT. Translated, this is CASSQQGATEAFF.